One and the same sample provided the 25 T cell receptor beta chains below, sequenced in a study of cytomegalovirus exposure and HLA in healthy donors. Primers: 60 Vbeta forward and 13 Jbeta reverse. Clones were read by immunoSEQ multiplex PCR, and TCRdb kept only the in-frame ones, dropping some. The table shows around 130,000 clones, with approximately 80% occurring only once. Material: PBMCs. Receptors were obtained from a woman aged 40 to 50 in good health and CMV-seronegative.

The chain joins TRBV4-1 to TRBJ1-5; 10 bases map to TRBD1. There are 15 residues in the CDR3. With 3 bases clipped from V and 7 bases from J, the junction kept 6 bases outside the gene matches. CDR1 and CDR2 (germline): MGHRA, YSYEKL. The CDR3 coding sequence is TGCGCCAGCAGCCAGGGGACAGGGGCGGGACAGCCCCAGCATTTT. Translation: CASSQGTGAGQPQHF.

This sequence joins TRBV5-1 and TRBJ2-7, with TRBD1 matching over 8 bases. Per the germline V gene, CDR1 is SGHRS and CDR2 is YFSETQ. V was clipped by 4 bases and J by 2 bases; unmatched bases: 5. This CDR3 is 14 amino acids long. The CDR3 reads CASSTTGAAYEQYF. The DNA for the CDR3 is TGCGCCAGCAGCACGACAGGGGCCGCCTACGAGCAGTACTTC.

This rearrangement joins TRBV7-9 to TRBJ1-1; 9 bases are shared with TRBD1. CDR3 size: 15 residues. Germline values: CDR1 SEHNR, CDR2 FQNEAQ (reference sequence). Trimming removed 4 bases from V and 5 bases from J; junction bases left unmatched: 8. The CDR3 protein is CASSSPDRGETEAFF. CDR3 nucleotide sequence: TGTGCCAGCAGCTCCCCGGACAGGGGTGAAACTGAAGCTTTCTTT.

The V and J genes are TRBV7-2 and TRBJ1-6; D call uncertain. With 1 base removed from V and 4 bases from J, the gap between germline ends came to 5 bases. Per the germline V gene, CDR1 is SGHTA and CDR2 is FQGNSA. The CDR3 runs to 14 residues. CDR3: CASSLDGYNSPLHF. CDR3 DNA: TGTGCCAGCAGCTTAGACGGTTATAATTCACCCCTCCACTTT. The whole variable domain, remainder taken from reference TRBV7-2 and TRBJ1-6, is GAGVSQSPSNKVTEKGKDVELRCDPISGHTALYWYRQSLGQGLEFLIYFQGNSAPDKSGLPSDRFSAERTGGSVSTLTIQRTQQEDSAVYLCASSLDGYNSPLHFGNGTRLTVT.

V gene TRBV27 combines with J gene TRBJ1-6; D remains ambiguous. CDR1 and CDR2 from the germline V gene are MNHEY and SMNVEV (reference sequence). The CDR3 spans 16 residues. V was clipped by 8 bases and J by 3 bases, with 17 bases between them. The CDR3 DNA is TGTGCCAGCGGAAAGGACGGTGGAGGCTATAATTCACCCCTCCACTTT. This codes for CASGKDGGGYNSPLHF.

This clone was observed a single time. The chain uses TRBV12-5 and TRBJ2-5; 8 bases agree with TRBD1. From germline, CDR1 is LGHNT and CDR2 FRNRAP. The junction had 15 bases not matched to a gene; V was cut back by 0 bases and J by 0 bases. The CDR3 loop spans 20 amino acids. This CDR3 is CASGLVVETGDKRDQETQYF. The DNA of the CDR3 is TGTGCTAGTGGTTTGGTAGTGGAGACAGGGGATAAACGGGACCAAGAGACCCAGTACTTC.

The V gene is TRBV4-1, the J gene TRBJ2-7; 7 bases line up with TRBD1. The CDR3 runs 15 residues. J lost 1 base, V lost 7 bases, and 10 bases had no gene match. In germline, CDR1 is MGHRA, CDR2 YSYEKL. This CDR3 is CASTLRQGSSYEQYF. The DNA for the CDR3 is TGCGCCAGCACCCTGAGACAGGGCTCATCCTACGAGCAGTACTTC.

The chain is built from TRBV27 and TRBJ2-7; D possibly corresponds to TRBD2 (6 bases). The CDR3 has 15 amino acids. V lost 9 bases and J lost 0, with 18 bases in between. Germline CDR1 MNHEY, CDR2 SMNVEV (reference sequence). CDR3 protein: CASSTPRGTSYEQYF. The CDR3 DNA follows: TGTGCCAGTTCTACACCCCGGGGGACCTCCTACGAGCAGTACTTC.

This clone was picked up a small number of times. The V and J genes are TRBV7-9 and TRBJ1-1; a weak D match, TRBD1 (5 bases). V lost 5 bases and J 4 bases, leaving 14 bases between the germline ends. Germline CDR1 is SEHNR and CDR2 is FQNEAQ (reference sequence). This CDR3 is 14 amino acids long. The CDR3: CASSRGGGSTEAFF. In DNA form, the CDR3 reads TGTGCCAGCAGCCGTGGGGGGGGGAGCACTGAAGCTTTCTTT.

The V call is TRBV11-2, the J call TRBJ2-3; 7 bases line up with TRBD2. This CDR3 region has 14 residues. Germline trimming cut 4 bases from V and 2 bases from J; bases unmatched to any gene: 3. Germline lookup yields CDR1 SGHAT and CDR2 FQNNGV. The DNA for the CDR3 is TGTGCCAGCAGCTCCAGCGGGGACACAGATACGCAGTATTTT. Translating gives CASSSSGDTDTQYF.

A single count supports this clone. The V call is TRBV5-6, the J call TRBJ1-4, with 9 bases identical to TRBD1. The CDR3 spans 14 residues. Germline CDR1 reads SGHDT; CDR2 reads YYEEEE. V lost 3 bases to trimming and J lost 6 bases; unmatched junction nucleotides: 3. CDR3 region: CASSSGTGYEKLFF. Written as DNA, the CDR3 is TGTGCCAGCAGCTCCGGGACAGGGTATGAAAAACTGTTTTTT.

This clone has more than one count but fewer than ten. The chain uses TRBV28 and TRBJ1-5; maybe TRBD1 (6 bases). This CDR3 has 14 amino acids. CDR1 is MDHEN, CDR2 SYDVKM, per germline. V was cut by 2 bases and J by 3 bases, with 8 bases left in between. The CDR3: CASSLRGTNQPQHF. The CDR3 coding sequence is TGTGCCAGCAGTTTAAGGGGGACCAATCAGCCCCAGCATTTT.

In this sample, this clone turned up a few times. The V call is TRBV9, the J call TRBJ1-2, with D perhaps matching TRBD1 (5 bases). Trimming removed 3 bases from V and 8 bases from J, with 17 bases in between. The germline CDR1 and CDR2 sequences are SGDLS and YYNGEE. The CDR3 extends over 14 amino acids. The CDR3 DNA follows: TGTGCCAGCAGCGCCCGGGACTCCAATAGGGGCTACACCTTC. The encoded protein is CASSARDSNRGYTF.

The chain combines TRBV28 with TRBJ1-2; D remains unclear. The CDR3 has 13 residues. V was pared by 1 base and J by 2 bases, with 5 bases between. Germline V gene data show CDR1 as MDHEN and CDR2 as SYDVKM. CDR3 loop: CASSLFRNYGYTF. The CDR3, as DNA: TGTGCCAGCAGTTTATTCAGGAACTATGGCTACACCTTC.

V is TRBV5-1 and J is TRBJ2-7; 12 nucleotides line up with TRBD1. Germline V lookup: CDR1 SGHRS, CDR2 YFSETQ. J lost 7 bases, V lost 1 base, and 9 bases had no gene match. The CDR3 is 16 residues long. CDR3 nucleotide sequence: TGCGCCAGCAGCTTGTTTCCGGGACAGGGGGCGCGGGAGCAGTACTTC. Translating gives CASSLFPGQGAREQYF.

A remark on this clone: Other DNA sequences in the same sample also yield this CDR3. The chain is built from TRBV7-2 and TRBJ2-7; TRBD1 aligns across 11 bases. The junction had 2 bases not matched to a gene; V was cut back by 3 bases and J by 4 bases. This CDR3 spans 14 amino acids. Germline loops: CDR1 SGHTA, CDR2 FQGNSA. The CDR3 coding sequence is TGTGCCAGCAGCTTGGACAGGGGGCTTTACGAGCAGTACTTC. Residues: CASSLDRGLYEQYF.

This clone came up once. V gene TRBV27 combines with J gene TRBJ1-2, with 7 bases lining up with TRBD1. The CDR3 has 16 residues. J was trimmed by 2 bases and V by 6 bases; bases with no gene match: 12. Germline V gene sequence: CDR1 MNHEY, CDR2 SMNVEV (reference sequence). The CDR3 DNA sequence: TGTGCCAGCAGACCAAACAGGGGAGCAAACAACTATGGCTACACCTTC. This sequence encodes CASRPNRGANNYGYTF.

The chain is built from TRBV5-1 and TRBJ1-3, with TRBD1 matching over 9 bases. This CDR3 is 17 amino acids long. The J segment lost 5 bases and the V segment lost 0 bases, leaving 9 bases of the junction unmatched. Per the germline V gene, CDR1 is SGHRS and CDR2 is YFSETQ. The CDR3 is CASSLDSRQGVRNTIYF. The CDR3 DNA reads TGCGCCAGCAGCTTGGATAGTCGACAGGGGGTCCGAAACACCATATATTTT.

The rearrangement uses TRBV7-9 and TRBJ2-3; D gene unclear. The CDR3 spans 13 residues. CDR1 is SEHNR, CDR2 FQNEAQ, per germline (reference sequence). The V end lost 5 bases, the J end lost 7 bases, and 13 bases lay between the germline ends. The DNA of the CDR3 is TGTGCCAGCAGCCCCAGCACAGTGCATACGCAGTATTTT. Translating gives CASSPSTVHTQYF.

This clone was found many times. Additional DNA sequences in this sample encode the identical CDR3. The chain joins TRBV28 to TRBJ1-5, with TRBD1 identical over 8 bases. The CDR3 has 15 residues. The junction had 3 bases not matched to a gene; V was cut back by 3 bases and J by 2 bases. The germline gives CDR1 MDHEN, CDR2 SYDVKM. As DNA, the CDR3 is TGTGCCAGCAGTTTCTACAGGGGGGGCAATCAGCCCCAGCATTTT. This codes for CASSFYRGGNQPQHF. Complete variable domain (other parts from reference TRBV28 and TRBJ1-5): DVKVTQSSRYLVKRTGEKVFLECVQDMDHENMFWYRQDPGLGLRLIYFSYDVKMKEKGDIPEGYSVSREKKERFSLILESASTNQTSMYLCASSFYRGGNQPQHFGDGTRLSIL.

This chain joins TRBV11-1 and TRBJ2-2; possible D gene TRBD1, 6 bases. The V gene's germline CDR1 is SGHAT and CDR2 FQDESV (reference sequence). Trimming left V 5 bases short and J 1 base short, with 8 bases between. The CDR3 length is 14 residues. The CDR3 DNA follows: TGTGCCAGCAGCCGGGGACAGAACACCGGGGAGCTGTTTTTT. Protein: CASSRGQNTGELFF.

This clone was seen more than once but under ten times. This chain joins TRBV7-6 and TRBJ2-5, with TRBD1 matching over 10 bases. CDR1 is SGHVS, CDR2 FNYEAQ, per germline. The junction had 11 bases not matched to a gene; V was cut back by 5 bases and J by 2 bases. The CDR3 extends over 17 amino acids. CDR3 residues: CASSTRQGAGVQETQYF. CDR3 nucleotides: TGTGCCAGCAGCACCAGACAGGGGGCGGGGGTACAAGAGACCCAGTACTTC.

The chain couples TRBV6-1 to TRBJ2-7; tentative D call: TRBD1 (7 bases). Between the trimmed V and J ends, which lost 7 bases and 2 bases, there was a span of 15 bases. Germline V gene data show CDR1 as MNHNS and CDR2 as SASEGT. The CDR3 extends over 14 amino acids. The CDR3 sequence: CASKLGRGAYEQYF. The CDR3 DNA follows: TGTGCCAGCAAGTTGGGCAGGGGGGCCTACGAGCAGTACTTC.

V gene TRBV5-4 combines with J gene TRBJ2-4; possibly TRBD2 for D (6 bases). The CDR3 is made up of 16 amino acids. The germline V gene has CDR1 SGHNT and CDR2 YYREEE (reference sequence). Trimming left V 5 bases short and J 6 bases short, with 21 bases between. CDR3 loop: CASSPSSGGSGNIQYF. The DNA for the CDR3 is TGTGCCAGCAGTCCATCGTCCGGGGGTTCCGGAAACATTCAGTACTTC.

The chain employs TRBV25-1 and TRBJ2-7; D perhaps matches TRBD1 (5 bases). The CDR3 consists of 11 residues. The V gene's germline CDR1 is MGHDK and CDR2 SYGVNS. V was trimmed by 9 bases and J by 4 bases, leaving 10 bases between them. CDR3 sequence: CASIGHYEQYF. CDR3 bases: TGTGCCAGTATTGGACATTACGAGCAGTACTTC.